This T cell receptor (beta chain) was retrieved from a study of blood T cell repertoires in COVID-19. Method: immunoSEQ multiplex PCR; TCRdb's copy keeps in-frame clones and lacks some. This sample yields around 180,000 clones, of which about 80% are seen a single time; 6.5% to 8.5% belongs to the top ten. This clone showed up just a few times. This TCR was recovered from a human donor in a cohort sampled during active COVID-19. The sequenced material came from peripheral blood.

The DNA for the CDR3 is TGTGCCAGCAGCTTGGGCCCGAAGACAGTGAACACTGAAGCTTTCTTT. This gives the protein CASSLGPKTVNTEAFF. V usage is TRBV5-4 and J usage is TRBJ1-1, with a possible D match to TRBD1 (5 bases). The germline V gene has CDR1 SGHNT and CDR2 YYREEE (reference sequence). Trimming pared 0 bases from V and 0 bases from J, leaving 12 bases between. The CDR3 totals 16 residues.